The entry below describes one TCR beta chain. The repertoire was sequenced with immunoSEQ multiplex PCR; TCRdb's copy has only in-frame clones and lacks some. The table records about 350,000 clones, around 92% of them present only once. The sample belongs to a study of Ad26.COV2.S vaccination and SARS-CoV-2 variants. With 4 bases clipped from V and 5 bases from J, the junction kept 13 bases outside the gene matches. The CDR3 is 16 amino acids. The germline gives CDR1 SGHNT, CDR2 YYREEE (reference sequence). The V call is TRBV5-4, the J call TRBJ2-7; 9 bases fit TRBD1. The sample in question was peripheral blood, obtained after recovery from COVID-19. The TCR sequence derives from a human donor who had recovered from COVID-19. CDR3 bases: TGTGCCAGCAGCCCAGGGACAGGGATCAGGCCCCACGAGCAGTACTTC. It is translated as CASSPGTGIRPHEQYF.